What follows are 21 T cell receptor beta chains derived from one specimen sequenced in a study of early T cells in non-severe SARS-CoV-2 infection. One entry per CDR3 protein, called by TCRdb with MiXCR from the 5' RACE reads. This table has about 60,000 distinct CDR3 sequences, roughly 5.9% appearing once. Sequencing was carried out using whole blood. Receptors were obtained from an adult who was a healthcare worker with PCR-confirmed SARS-CoV-2 infection or an uninfected control (not recorded which).

This clonotype was recorded at least ten times. CDR3: CSVEARVNTEAFF. The CDR3 nucleotides are TGCAGCGTTGAAGCGCGGGTGAACACTGAAGCTTTCTTT. This chain links TRBV29-1 with TRBJ1-1; D remains unclear. The CDR3 consists of 13 residues. Germline CDR1 reads SQVTM; CDR2 reads ANQGSEA. Trimming removed 1 base at V and 0 bases at J, with 6 bases between.

This clonotype has ten or more counts. The chain links TRBV4-1 to TRBJ2-3, with TRBD2 matching over 12 bases. V lost 1 base to trimming and J lost 5 bases; unmatched junction nucleotides: 7. Germline values: CDR1 MGHRA, CDR2 YSYEKL. The CDR3 totals 17 residues. CDR3 residues: CASSQGPSGGALDTQYF. Here the CDR3 DNA reads TGCGCCAGCAGCCAAGGGCCTAGCGGGGGGGCCTTAGATACGCAGTATTTT.

The table lists this clonotype with a few counts. The V gene is TRBV20-1, the J gene TRBJ1-3; D not resolved. V was clipped by 4 bases and J by 4 bases, with 14 bases between them. Germline CDR1 DFQATT, CDR2 SNEGSKA (reference sequence). The length of the CDR3 is 14 residues. In DNA, the CDR3 is TGCAGTGCTACTTTTCGGTCGACCGGAAACACCATATATTTT. It encodes CSATFRSTGNTIYF.

This clonotype has more than one count but fewer than ten. This chain uses TRBV11-2 with TRBJ1-1; no clear D. Trimming removed 3 bases from V and 5 bases from J, with 13 bases in between. This CDR3 has 14 amino acids. Germline CDR1 and CDR2: SGHAT and FQNNGV. In nucleotides, the CDR3 is TGTGCCAGCAGCTTCATTCCAGCCGAGACTGAAGCTTTCTTT. Translating it yields CASSFIPAETEAFF.

This clonotype was found many times. This sequence joins TRBV27 and TRBJ2-7, with D uncertain. This CDR3 is built from 13 residues. Per the germline V gene, CDR1 is MNHEY and CDR2 is SMNVEV (reference sequence). The V gene lost 1 base and the J gene lost 6 bases, with 10 bases spanning the gap. For the CDR3, the DNA is TGTGCCAGCAGTTTATTATCCGCTGCCGAGCAGTACTTC. Encoded protein: CASSLLSAAEQYF.

By frequency in the sample, this clonotype is medium-sized. The chain recombines TRBV30 with TRBJ2-1; 9 bases fit TRBD2. The V segment lost 8 bases and the J segment 10 bases; nucleotides outside the gene matches: 12. The V gene's germline CDR1 is GTSNPN and CDR2 SVGIG (reference sequence). The CDR3 is made up of 13 amino acids. The CDR3 DNA follows: TGTGCCGGAGCGGGGGGCGCGTTGAAAGAGCAGTTCTTC. Translating it yields CAGAGGALKEQFF. Complete variable domain (other parts from reference TRBV30 and TRBJ2-1): SQTIHQWPATLVQPVGSPLSLECTVEGTSNPNLYWYRQAAGRGLQLLFYSVGIGQISSEVPQNLSASRPQDRQFILSSKKLLLSDSGFYLCAGAGGALKEQFFGPGTRLTVL.

Ten or more counts support this clonotype. The rearrangement joins TRBV29-1 to TRBJ1-2, with TRBD1 matching over 9 bases. This CDR3 comprises 15 residues. V lost 1 base and J lost 2; bases outside the gene matches: 5. The germline gives CDR1 SQVTM, CDR2 ANQGSEA. The CDR3 here is CSVEAWDRVNYGYTF. The CDR3, as DNA: TGCAGCGTTGAAGCGTGGGACAGGGTAAACTATGGCTACACCTTC.

This clonotype was recorded many times. The chain uses TRBV6-2 or TRBV6-3 and TRBJ2-1; the match to TRBD2 covers 10 bases. There are 18 residues in the CDR3. The ends lost 2 bases at V and 1 base at J; junction bases unmatched: 8. From germline, CDR1 is MNHEY and CDR2 SVGEGT. The CDR3 region has the DNA TGTGCCAGCAGTTACGGGAGGTTAGCGGGGGGATCCTACAATGAGCAGTTCTTC. This gives the protein CASSYGRLAGGSYNEQFF.

Only a few counts were recorded for this clonotype. This chain uses TRBV6-2 or TRBV6-3 with TRBJ2-2, with 8 bases fitting TRBD2. Per the germline V gene, CDR1 is MNHEY and CDR2 is SVGEGT. The CDR3 is 14 residues long. Trimming took 5 bases from V and 8 from J; bases not matched to a gene: 7. The CDR3 nucleotides are TGTGCCAGCAGTACCGGGACTAGGGTGGGGGAGCTGTTTTTT. It yields the protein CASSTGTRVGELFF.

This clonotype was observed many times. V gene TRBV7-9 combines with J gene TRBJ2-3; 7 bases are shared with TRBD1. The CDR3 has 13 amino acids. V shed 5 bases, J shed 13 bases, and the junction held 12 bases outside the gene matches. Germline-derived CDR1 and CDR2 are SEHNR and FQNEAQ (reference sequence). The CDR3 reads CASSRIRGQKEYF. CDR3 sequence (DNA): TGTGCCAGCAGCCGGATCCGGGGACAGAAGGAGTATTTT.

At least ten counts were recorded for this clonotype. The V and J genes are TRBV2 and TRBJ2-3; D gene unclear. Germline V lookup: CDR1 SNHLY, CDR2 FYNNEI. Trimming removed 7 bases from V and 3 bases from J, with 11 bases in between. This CDR3 has 13 amino acids. The DNA of the CDR3 is TGTGCCAGCATTCCTAAAGGGACAGATACGCAGTATTTT. Its translation: CASIPKGTDTQYF.

This clonotype was detected only a few times. This chain uses TRBV5-6 with TRBJ1-6, with a tentative D call TRBD1 (6 bases). This CDR3 is built from 15 residues. Germline CDR1 is SGHDT and CDR2 is YYEEEE. V shed 4 bases and J shed 7 bases, with 15 bases lying between them. CDR3 bases: TGTGCCAGCAGCGGTAGACAGGAGTTGAATTCACCCCTCCACTTT. Its translation: CASSGRQELNSPLHF.

Note on this clonotype: Since a much larger clone is just one base distant, this may be a read error. CDR3 loop: CASNSPQGSLAALKKLFF. The CDR3 nucleotides read TGTGCCAGCAACTCCCCACAGGGTTCGTTGGCGGCGTTGAAAAAACTGTTTTTT. The V call is TRBV7-9, the J call TRBJ1-4, with D tentatively TRBD1 (6 bases). Trimming cost V 7 bases and J 9 bases, with 30 bases left between them. Germline V gene sequence: CDR1 SEHNR, CDR2 FQNEAQ (reference sequence). CDR3 length: 18 residues.

This clonotype was recorded many times. The chain links TRBV5-1 to TRBJ1-2, with 7 positions matching TRBD1. With 6 bases clipped from V and 3 bases from J, the junction kept 11 bases outside the gene matches. The CDR3 spans 15 residues. From germline, CDR1 is SGHRS and CDR2 YFSETQ. The chain's CDR3 is CASTPWTGRDYGYTF. The CDR3 DNA sequence: TGCGCCAGCACTCCGTGGACAGGAAGAGACTATGGCTACACCTTC.

This rearrangement joins TRBV29-1 to TRBJ1-1; D ambiguous. V lost 6 bases to trimming and J lost 11 bases, with 16 bases between them. Germline assignment: CDR1 SQVTM and CDR2 ANQGSEA. The CDR3 totals 11 residues. The CDR3: CSVTVTRAAFF. CDR3 coding DNA: TGCAGCGTCACCGTGACCCGGGCGGCTTTCTTT.

In the case of this clonotype: A much larger clone differs from this one at a single base, so this may be a read error. The chain is built from TRBV2 and TRBJ2-2; D is unresolved. Per germline, CDR1 SNHLY and CDR2 FYNNEI. This CDR3 spans 13 amino acids. The V end lost 10 bases, the J end lost 5 bases, and 14 bases lay between the germline ends. CDR3 in amino acids: CAIRQRETGELFF. For the CDR3, the DNA is TGTGCCATCAGGCAGCGTGAAACCGGGGAGCTGTTTTTT.

This clonotype was detected a few times. The chain is built from TRBV7-9 and TRBJ2-4; unclear D gene. Germline V gene lookup returns CDR1 SEHNR and CDR2 FQNEAQ (reference sequence). The CDR3 covers 14 residues. V dropped 5 bases and J dropped 9 bases, with 17 bases sitting between them. The CDR3 is CASSNEGYLGIQYF. DNA for the CDR3: TGTGCCAGCAGCAATGAAGGGTACCTAGGCATTCAGTACTTC.

At least ten counts were recorded for this clonotype. The rearrangement links TRBV7-9 to TRBJ2-7; maybe TRBD1 (6 bases). The CDR3 consists of 14 residues. CDR1 and CDR2 (germline): SEHNR, FQNEAQ (reference sequence). Trimming removed 5 bases from V and 4 bases from J, with 15 bases in between. Here the CDR3 reads CASSHSRGSYEQYF. CDR3 coding DNA: TGTGCCAGCAGCCATTCAAGGGGGTCTTACGAGCAGTACTTC.

The sample holds many counts of this clonotype. CDR3 in DNA: TGTGCCAGCAGCGCGGACCCGACGGCCCACGGGGAGATGAACACTGAAGCTTTCTTT. Its protein is CASSADPTAHGEMNTEAFF. The rearrangement uses TRBV9 and TRBJ1-1; no clear D gene. V dropped 3 bases and J dropped 0 bases, with 24 bases sitting between them. CDR1 is SGDLS, CDR2 YYNGEE, per germline. The CDR3 consists of 19 residues. The entire variable domain, with the rest obtained from reference TRBV9 and TRBJ1-1, is as follows: DSGVTQTPKHLITATGQRVTLRCSPRSGDLSVYWYQQSLDQGLQFLIQYYNGEERAKGNILERFSAQQFPDLHSELNLSSLELGDSALYFCASSADPTAHGEMNTEAFFGQGTRLTVV.

The chain has TRBV7-9 and TRBJ2-7; maybe TRBD2 (5 bases). This CDR3 region has 14 residues. Germline values: CDR1 SEHNR, CDR2 FQNEAQ (reference sequence). The V gene lost 3 bases and the J gene lost 7 bases, with 16 bases spanning the gap. Written as DNA, the CDR3 is TGTGCCAGCAGCTTCGAGGGTCCCTCTGGAGAGCAGTACTTC. It yields the protein CASSFEGPSGEQYF.

This clonotype was counted ten times or more. This rearrangement joins TRBV12-3 or TRBV12-4 to TRBJ1-5; D uncertain. This CDR3 comprises 12 residues. V was clipped by 6 bases and J by 7 bases, with 10 bases between them. CDR3 bases: TGTGCCAGCAGCCTACAGTACCAGCCCCAGCATTTT. Translated: CASSLQYQPQHF.